This T cell receptor beta chain was recovered during a study of T cells after yellow fever vaccination. Study as a whole: The authors prepared low-cell-number fractions using SMART-Seq v4 Ultra Low Input. Study-level results: Weaker, the secondary response peaked sooner, at day 5 versus 15. Bulk-population clonotypes that are abundant could appear as contaminants in FACS-sorted repertoires. Clones that expanded after primary vaccination mostly reappeared after the booster (96% CD4, approximately 85% CD8).

Germline trimming cut 1 base from V and 7 bases from J; bases unmatched to any gene: 3. Germline CDR1 MGHRA, CDR2 YSYEKL. The CDR3 length is 14 residues. Ten or more counts support this clonotype. The antigen is not known. TCRdb passed the 5' RACE reads through MiXCR, listing each CDR3 protein once. The sample includes around 68,000 distinct CDR3 sequences, more than 5.5% of them seen just once. The specimen was CD8+ T cells sorted from PBMCs, collected less than 11 days after the first yellow fever vaccination. The rearrangement joins TRBV4-1 to TRBJ1-4, with TRBD1 identical over 7 bases. The sequence was collected from a man in his late teens or twenties who received the YFV17D yellow fever vaccine. DNA of the CDR3: TGCGCCAGCAGCCAAGGGACAGGACCTGAAAAACTGTTTTTT. Translating it yields CASSQGTGPEKLFF.